This TCR beta chain was retrieved from a study of cytomegalovirus exposure and HLA in healthy donors. The trim removed 5 bases at V and 8 bases at J, leaving 6 bases unmatched. This CDR3 is 14 amino acids long. Germline CDR1 MNHEY, CDR2 SVGAGI. Generated by immunoSEQ multiplex PCR, the TCRdb table keeps only in-frame clones and is missing some. The repertoire holds approximately 54,000 clones, with roughly 90% as singletons. Input material: PBMCs. The chain has TRBV6-5 and TRBJ1-4, with 9 bases fitting TRBD1. This receptor was taken from a woman aged 18-29 years in good health and CMV-seropositive. The CDR3 reads CASSLQGATEKLFF. In nucleotides, the CDR3 is TGTGCCAGCAGTCTACAGGGGGCGACCGAAAAACTGTTTTTT.